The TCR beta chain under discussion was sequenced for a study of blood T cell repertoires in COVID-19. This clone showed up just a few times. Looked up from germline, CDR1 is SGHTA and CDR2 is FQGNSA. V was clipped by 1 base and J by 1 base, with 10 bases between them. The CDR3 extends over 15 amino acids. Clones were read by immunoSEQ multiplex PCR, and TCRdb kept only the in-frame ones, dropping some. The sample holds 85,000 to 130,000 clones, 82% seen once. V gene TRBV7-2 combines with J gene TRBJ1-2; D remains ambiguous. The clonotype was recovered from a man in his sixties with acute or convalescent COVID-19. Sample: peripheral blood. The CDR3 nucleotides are TGTGCCAGCAGCTTAGTGGGAGTCATTAACTATGGCTACACCTTC. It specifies CASSLVGVINYGYTF.